This T cell receptor beta chain was observed in a study of cytomegalovirus exposure and HLA in healthy donors (TCRdb year 2017). About the study as a whole: An earlier analysis of around 600 of the donors reported approximately 300 Gb of sequence data and around 120 million unique TCR beta sequences from about 180 million T cells. Class I and class II HLA loci were covered by the typing at four-digit resolution. Donor age, sex, ethnicity and CMV serostatus were compiled alongside the repertoire data. In a later analysis, previously published TCR beta repertoires from 550 to 700 donors were re-analyzed and high-resolution HLA genotyping was added so that TCR occurrence patterns could be studied. Across around 400 genotyped donors of the cohort, an average of about 240,000 unique TCR beta nucleotide sequences per donor were sequenced, and 15% to 20% of those sequences were non-productive. All discovery cohort repertoires had been generated using a single sequencing platform. The genetic ancestry cluster associated with self-reported Caucasian donors included around 76% of the roughly 390 genotyped donors. The study profiled the T cell repertoires of some 610 subjects by immunosequencing and related them to cytomegalovirus serostatus. In an earlier analysis of a few hundred of the donors, high-throughput TCR beta sequencing was used to judge whether each TCR beta V gene segment behaved as functional or pseudogenic. Typing coverage differed by locus: A, B, C, DRB1 and DQB1 were typed in roughly 620-630 donors, DQA1 in about 510, DPA1 in 600 to 610, and DPB1 in approximately 450. The study combined high-throughput TCR immunosequencing, statistical association of individual TCRs with disease status, and machine learning to predict cytomegalovirus infection status. Roughly 300 gigabases of sequencing data and around 85 million unique TCR sequences made up an early release that covered approximately 650 HLA-typed donors. Because of strong linkage in the cohort, four to six DR-DQ haplotypes were treated as single units for association and clustering. Besides the first cohort of 666 subjects, a separate validation cohort made up of 120 different subjects was used. Genome-wide SNP genotypes for about 65% of the 666 donors were used in a later genetic analysis, which treated that subset as a discovery cohort. The study was designed to test whether signatures of past pathogen exposure could be identified by cataloging public T cell receptors. Rather than drawing on any new phenotypic data, the later analysis identified candidate immune exposures from TCR beta sequences and the way those sequences occurred across donors.

Library generation was performed with the immunoSEQ multiplex PCR assay. For the multiplex PCR, a mixture combining 60 forward primers for TCR Vbeta segments and 13 reverse primers for TCR Jbeta segments was used. A multiplex PCR assay on genomic DNA amplified the CDR3 region of rearranged TCR beta genes. Amplified TCR beta libraries were sequenced as 87-base-pair reads on the Illumina HiSeq System. Regarding the original processing steps: A later analysis tallied around 82 million unique TCR beta chains across the 700 or so repertoires, and around 10 million of those chains were shared by two or more donors. Raw reads were error-corrected and collapsed into unique sequences with a nearest-neighbor algorithm that merged closely related sequences to remove PCR and sequencing errors. To assign V, D and J gene segments, CDR3 sequences were aligned to IMGT reference sequences. For a sequence to be retained, a match of at least six nucleotides was required to both a V gene segment and a J gene segment. A rearrangement counted as productive if the CDR3 had no stop codons and remained in frame with V and J, and every other rearrangement counted as non-productive. CDR3 was defined by IMGT convention, running from the second conserved V-encoded cysteine to the conserved J-encoded phenylalanine. In an earlier analysis of around 600 of the donors, sequences lacking an unambiguous match to a single V gene segment were excluded. In an earlier analysis of a few hundred of the donors, a V segment was called functional when productive rearrangements were above 56.7%, and segregating when the standard deviation between donors exceeded 5%. A statistical classification framework was built for diagnosing cytomegalovirus status from the catalog of TCR beta chain sequences. V and J gene assignment, in a later analysis, came from comparing TCR nucleotide sequences with IMGT/GENE-DB human TR gene sequences. Using the TCRdist pipeline, a later analysis assigned CDR3 sequences along with most-parsimonious VDJ recombination scenarios. In a later analysis, each TCR beta chain was defined by its CDR3 amino acid sequence together with its V-gene family, and reads without a unique V-gene family were excluded. A later analysis removed 592 highly shared, low-generation-probability nucleotide sequences to deal with suspected cross-contamination and a sequencing artifact. In a later analysis, a clonal expansion index was calculated for each public chain from normalized within-repertoire ranks of inferred template counts. A later analysis computed generation probabilities with a VDJ recombination model fitted to out-of-frame rearrangements, and checked the results against IGoR. In a later analysis, TCR-TCR, TCR-HLA and TCR-CMV co-occurrence was scored with hypergeometric tests, and a repertoire-size bias correction was applied to TCR pairs. False discovery rates were estimated in a later analysis by permuting HLA or CMV assignments 20 times. In a later analysis, co-occurring TCRs were grouped using DBSCAN, and TCRdist sequence similarity was added for clustering within HLA-allele-positive subsets. Co-occurrence clustering excluded repertoires with fewer than 30,000 or more than 120,000 public chains, plus five with anomalous nucleotide sharing. TCRdb carries this immuneACCESS record with in-frame sequences only. Its versions omit some clonotypes, under half of them owing to an unresolved V gene in the studies checked, with the rest unexplained. The DNA was the basis for D and trimming; V, J and clone size are from that table. Recorded for this sample are 200,000 or so clones; about 80% of them occurred a single time. The ten biggest clones cover approximately 2% of the sample.

The cohort was made up of 666 healthy bone marrow donors. All cohort members were sampled while nominally healthy, although unrecorded immune exposures were likely present. The donor tested CMV seropositive, placing the donor among the 289 seropositive members of the cohort. A peripheral blood sample was provided by each donor, and peripheral blood mononuclear cells were used for TCR beta sequencing. The Qiagen DNeasy Blood Extraction Kit was used to extract genomic DNA from the blood cell samples. CDR1 and CDR2, per the germline V gene, are ENHRY and SYGVKD. The V end loses 4 bases and the J end loses 4 bases, and a stretch of 15 bases separates them. The CDR3 numbers 15 residues from cysteine through phenylalanine. The entry retains the CDR3 DNA only, 45 bases that are in frame from base 1. The paper's findings and limits, for the study overall: A cluster of highly shared sequence variants was judged likely to represent a technical artifact of the sequencing pipeline. Only TCR beta chains were sequenced in this cohort, and the absence of alpha or paired-chain data limited detectable features. Because some donors lacked HLA typing at each locus, the association tests relied only on the typed subset. Immune exposure information for the cohort was limited to CMV serostatus. Most TCR sequences were observed very rarely across donors, whereas some public TCRs were present in many individuals. According to the authors, the approach could potentially be generalized to other disease states and immunological phenotypes. According to a later analysis, most CMV-associated TCR beta chains appeared to be HLA-restricted, and the HLA associations seemed to be driven largely by CMV exposure. Broadly in line with IMGT annotations, most TCR beta V segments showed up in productive rearrangements about 87% or about 30% of the time in an earlier analysis of some 590 of the donors. Some IMGT-functional V segments, including TRBV6-2 and TRBV6-3, could not be told apart with the 87-base-pair reads, so those segments were excluded. In vitro tests confirmed that a few of the cytomegalovirus-associated TCR beta chains recognize cytomegalovirus antigens. A later genetic analysis associated a missense DCLRE1C variant with V-gene and J-gene trimming of TCR beta chains, and an independent cohort replicated the association. Linkage disequilibrium might explain the correlated functional status among segregating V segments, but an unknown experimental factor could not be ruled out. A later analysis reported that several top co-occurrence clusters appeared linked to parvovirus B19, influenza, CMV and Epstein-Barr virus. A further reported finding was that TCR beta sequences accurately predicted the HLA-A and HLA-B alleles for most subjects in the first cohort. A later genetic analysis reported fewer N-insertions in productive TCRs among donors in an Asian-associated ancestry cluster than the roughly 700-donor mean. Because counts were too low, about 17 rarely observed V segments, including chromosome 9 orphons, were excluded from the earlier analysis of 587 of the donors. Roughly uniform sequencing depth across donors was assumed in presence/absence analyses, although this assumption may not hold. Strong co-occurrence of HLA alleles, especially DR and DQ, made assigning TCR associations to individual alleles difficult. In a later analysis, more than 15,000 TCR beta sequences were associated with specific HLA alleles at a false discovery rate of 0.05. Cytomegalovirus status was reported to be diagnosed by the classifier with high specificity and sensitivity in both the original and validation cohorts. In a later analysis, TCR association rates were found to vary across HLA loci, with the most associated TCRs seen for DRB1 alleles and the fewest for HLA-C alleles. A total of roughly 160 TCR beta chains were listed by the study as associated with cytomegalovirus. A later analysis found that HLA-associated TCR beta chains were more clonally expanded and had lower generation probabilities than equally common non-associated chains.

Concerning this clone itself: Its antigen is unknown. No much larger clone exists at a distance of one base, and base qualities are not known.

Sequencing was done on a sample of PBMCs. This receptor was identified in a woman younger than 35 in good health and CMV-seropositive. This sequence uses TRBV10-3 and TRBJ2-3; a tentative D call is TRBD2 (6 bases match). At the DNA level, the sequence is TGTGCCATCAGTGGAGGAGGTAGCGGAGCAGATACGCAGTATTTT. It is translated as CAISGGGSGADTQYF.